Listed below are T cell receptor beta chains from one sample, sequenced in a study of blood T cell repertoires in COVID-19. TCRdb's table, derived via immunoSEQ multiplex PCR, lists solely in-frame clones and lacks some. The table lists hundreds of thousands of clones, 86% of them singletons. Sequenced input: peripheral blood. The receptor source for this set is a woman aged 60-75 years with COVID-19, enrolled during active disease. Each CDR3 is given with its conserved first and last residue.

>TRBV5-8|17
CASSIWTGKGSMDGYTF
>TRBV9|17
CASSDRWTGETPETQYF
>TRBV9|15
CASSVGPASEETQYF
>TRBV6-5|14
CASGTGGTNEKLFF
>TRBV4-3|16
CASSQERAGRGYGYTF
>TRBV11-3|18
CASSLTLTSGGAYNEQFF
>TRBV18|19
CASSPTTGTGYDWDYGYTF
>TRBV5-1|14
CASSPQGFNTEAFF
>TRBV7-3|13
CASSLGATGELFF
>TRBV2|13
CASSDPGHTEAFF
>TRBV7-2|14
CASSLQVISYEQYF
>TRBV5-4|14
CASSSKGQGFGYTF
>TRBV11-3|14
CASGAGVTYNEQFF
>TRBV5-6|15
CASSSWTGYQETQYF